This TCR beta chain was documented in a study of CD8+ T cells in alopecia areata. Notes on the study in general: Compared with mice, patients displayed less clear TCR sharing, possibly for HLA-related reasons. Greater clonality was observed in lesional scalp samples, especially alopecia totalis/universalis, versus normal scalp. Scalp sample sequencing also detects resident alphabeta T cells of normal skin.

About this clone: Its antigen is currently unknown.

The V end was cut by 0 bases, the J end by 1 base, with 11 bases between. Germline assignment: CDR1 SGHDT and CDR2 YYEEEE. The CDR3 spans 15 residues. In each case, RNA was isolated and then reverse transcribed into cDNA as the sequencing template. Repertoires were generated with immunoSEQ multiplex PCR, while TCRdb's copy carries only in-frame clones and drops some. The sample has 100,000 to 150,000 clones; around 50% are singletons. Alopecia areata patients had lesional scalp punch biopsies and peripheral blood taken from them. The sequenced sample consisted of NKG2D-low CD8+ T cells sorted from blood. The chain uses TRBV5-6 and TRBJ2-7; D could derive from TRBD1 or TRBD2 (5 bases each). The receptor's source is a human donor with alopecia areata. CDR3 residues: CASSLVGRGSYEQYF. The DNA for the CDR3 is TGTGCCAGCAGCTTGGTGGGGCGCGGGTCCTACGAGCAGTACTTC. Drawing the rest from reference TRBV5-6 and TRBJ2-7, the complete variable domain is DAGVTQSPTHLIKTRGQQVTLRCSPKSGHDTVSWYQQALGQGPQFIFQYYEEEERQRGNFPDRFSGHQFPNYSSELNVNALLLGDSALYLCASSLVGRGSYEQYFGPGTRLTVT.